This passage covers 15 T cell receptor beta chains from one sample sequenced in a study of identical twins. Using its own MiXCR run on the 5' RACE reads, TCRdb lists one record per CDR3 protein. The table records 500,000 to 550,000 distinct CDR3 sequences, approximately 22% of them present only once. These data were likewise used in another study, on T cells expressing NK-cell markers.

Sequencing was performed on CD4+ T cells sorted from blood. These receptors all stem from a woman aged 18-30 years in good health.

This sequence joins TRBV20-1 and TRBJ2-5; D tentatively reads TRBD1 or TRBD2 (5 bases each). The CDR3 length is 15 residues. CDR1 DFQATT and CDR2 SNEGSKA come from the germline V gene (reference sequence). V lost 5 bases and J 1 base, leaving 17 bases between the germline ends. CDR3 sequence (DNA): TGCAGTGCTGGGCTTCCGGGACGCGCCCAAGAGACCCAGTACTTC. Amino acid sequence: CSAGLPGRAQETQYF.

The genes are TRBV5-1 and TRBJ1-4, with no clear D. Germline V lookup: CDR1 SGHRS, CDR2 YFSETQ. CDR3 size: 14 residues. V lost 0 bases to trimming and J lost 8 bases, with 11 bases between them. This chain's CDR3 is CASSLVGFTEKLFF. In DNA, the CDR3 is TGCGCCAGCAGCTTGGTGGGGTTTACGGAAAAACTGTTTTTT.

The chain combines TRBV9 with TRBJ2-4, with a tentative D call TRBD1 (6 bases). Trimming took 4 bases from V and 4 from J, leaving 12 bases between them. This CDR3 contains 14 residues. Germline V CDR1 and CDR2: SGDLS, YYNGEE. In DNA, the CDR3 is TGTGCCAGCAGCTCTACAGGGTTGAAAAACATTCAGTACTTC. Translating gives CASSSTGLKNIQYF.

This chain links TRBV2 with TRBJ2-1, with 9 bases aligning to TRBD2. The germline CDR1 and CDR2 sequences are SNHLY and FYNNEI. V gave up 3 bases and J gave up 0 bases; unmatched junction bases: 9. The CDR3 totals 18 residues. The CDR3 loop reads CASSEGPRLAASYNEQFF. In nucleotides, the CDR3 is TGTGCCAGCAGTGAGGGCCCCAGACTAGCGGCCTCCTACAATGAGCAGTTCTTC.

There are a few counts of this clonotype. The rearrangement links TRBV20-1 to TRBJ1-5; 11 nucleotides line up with TRBD1. With 7 bases clipped from V and 6 bases from J, the junction kept 2 bases outside the gene matches. CDR3 length equals 12 residues. The germline gives CDR1 DFQATT, CDR2 SNEGSKA (reference sequence). The CDR3 nucleotides read TGCAGTGTGGACAGGGGGCTTCAGCCCCAGCATTTT. This gives the protein CSVDRGLQPQHF.

This clonotype occurred a few times. The chain uses TRBV20-1 and TRBJ2-7; 15 bases are a match to TRBD2. The trim removed 0 bases at V and 6 bases at J, leaving 3 bases unmatched. The CDR3 runs 15 residues. From germline, CDR1 is DFQATT and CDR2 SNEGSKA (reference sequence). CDR3 sequence reads: CSARDRTSGGAEQYF. CDR3 in DNA: TGCAGTGCTAGAGACCGGACTAGCGGGGGGGCCGAGCAGTACTTC.

The rearrangement links TRBV2 to TRBJ2-1; no clear D gene. V lost 7 bases and J 8 bases, leaving 12 bases between the germline ends. This CDR3 comprises 12 residues. Germline CDR1 and CDR2: SNHLY and FYNNEI. CDR3 in amino acids: CASKAARDEQFF. CDR3 nucleotide sequence: TGTGCCAGCAAGGCGGCCCGGGATGAGCAGTTCTTC.

The V gene is TRBV4-2, the J gene TRBJ1-6; no definite D call. This CDR3 contains 15 residues. The V end was cut by 1 base, the J end by 10 bases, with 14 bases between. Per the germline V gene, CDR1 is LGHNA and CDR2 is YNFKEQ. CDR3 sequence reads: CASSQGPTVDSPLHF. CDR3 bases: TGTGCCAGCAGCCAAGGCCCGACGGTCGACTCACCCCTCCACTTT.

J is TRBJ2-3 and V is TRBV20-1; 11 nucleotides match TRBD2. Per the germline V gene, CDR1 is DFQATT and CDR2 is SNEGSKA (reference sequence). V lost 5 bases and J lost 4; bases outside the gene matches: 2. The CDR3 spans 13 residues. This CDR3 reads CSAVAGGPDTQYF. The CDR3 nucleotides are TGCAGTGCTGTAGCGGGGGGGCCAGATACGCAGTATTTT.

The V and J genes are TRBV29-1 and TRBJ2-4; 9 positions match TRBD1. Trimming cost V 7 bases and J 5 bases; bases outside gene matches: 3. Germline CDR1 SQVTM, CDR2 ANQGSEA. This CDR3 is 12 amino acids long. Here the CDR3 reads CSGGQGQNIQYF. DNA of the CDR3: TGCAGCGGAGGACAGGGGCAAAACATTCAGTACTTC.

In this sample, this clonotype turned up a few times. The chain carries TRBV6-5 and TRBJ1-2; the D is unclear. Deletions cut 1 base from V and 2 bases from J, with 8 bases between. Looked up from germline, CDR1 is MNHEY and CDR2 is SVGAGI. The CDR3 runs 14 residues. The chain's CDR3 is CASSYYAGNYGYTF. For the CDR3, the DNA is TGTGCCAGCAGTTACTACGCAGGAAACTATGGCTACACCTTC.

The chain is built from TRBV9 and TRBJ1-1; D is unclear. CDR1 and CDR2 from the germline V gene are SGDLS and YYNGEE. V dropped 7 bases and J dropped 4 bases, with 23 bases sitting between them. This CDR3 has 16 residues. This CDR3 reads CASRPGSGFAVTEAFF. The CDR3 DNA sequence: TGTGCCAGCCGCCCGGGGTCGGGGTTTGCTGTCACTGAAGCTTTCTTT.

The gene calls are TRBV29-1 and TRBJ1-2; D is perhaps TRBD1 (6 bases). Germline lookup yields CDR1 SQVTM and CDR2 ANQGSEA. V lost 6 bases and J 6 bases, leaving 14 bases between the germline ends. The CDR3 extends over 12 amino acids. This chain's CDR3 is CSVQGTDDGYTF. CDR3 DNA: TGCAGCGTCCAGGGGACGGACGATGGCTACACCTTC. Using reference TRBV29-1 and TRBJ1-2 for the parts outside the CDR3, the full variable domain is SAVISQKPSRDICQRGTSLTIQCQVDSQVTMMFWYRQQPGQSLTLIATANQGSEATYESGFVIDKFPISRPNLTFSTLTVSNMSPEDSSIYLCSVQGTDDGYTFGSGTRLTVV.

In its sample, this clonotype was seen a few times. V and J are TRBV20-1 and TRBJ2-5; TRBD2 matches 11 bases. This CDR3 has 16 amino acids. The germline CDR1 and CDR2 sequences are DFQATT and SNEGSKA (reference sequence). V gave up 5 bases and J gave up 1 base; unmatched junction bases: 9. The CDR3 nucleotides are TGCAGTGCTCCCATAGCGGGGGGGCTTTTCCAAGAGACCCAGTACTTC. The encoded protein is CSAPIAGGLFQETQYF.

The chain is built from TRBV5-5 and TRBJ2-1; 11 positions agree with TRBD2. Looked up from germline, CDR1 is SGHKS and CDR2 is YYEKEE (reference sequence). V was clipped by 1 base and J by 10 bases; unmatched bases: 13. The CDR3 loop spans 17 amino acids. The CDR3 sequence: CASSLQEVLAGVGEQFF. The CDR3 nucleotides read TGTGCCAGCAGCTTGCAAGAGGTACTAGCGGGAGTAGGGGAGCAGTTCTTC.